The rows below give T cell receptor beta chains drawn from one sample of a study of early T cells in non-severe SARS-CoV-2 infection. TCRdb re-called the 5' RACE reads through MiXCR, storing one row per CDR3 protein. Among about 35,000 distinct CDR3 sequences listed, around 6.5% were seen once. Material for sequencing was whole blood. The receptors shown here come from an adult who was a healthcare worker with PCR-confirmed SARS-CoV-2 infection or an uninfected control (not recorded which). Each CDR3 is given with its conserved first and last residue. A D gene is named only where the DNA matches it firmly. Size values are once, few and many counts, or a class for expanded clones, and some rows have none.

.	.	TRBV7-9	TRBJ2-6	CASSTYGSSGANVLTF	TGTGCCAGCAGCACCTACGGAAGCTCTGGGGCCAACGTCCTGACTTTC
few	TRBD2	TRBV28	TRBJ2-7	CASRAGLAGVSEQYF	TGTGCCAGCAGGGCGGGACTAGCGGGAGTAAGTGAGCAGTACTTC
few	.	TRBV6-5	TRBJ1-5	CASSSGQTNQPQHF	TGTGCCAGCAGTTCGGGCCAGACCAATCAGCCCCAGCATTTT
many	.	TRBV9	TRBJ2-3	CASSVGPVDTQYF	TGTGCCAGCAGCGTAGGGCCCGTAGATACGCAGTATTTT
many	.	TRBV29-1	TRBJ1-5	CSVEIDRNQPQHF	TGCAGCGTTGAAATCGACAGGAATCAGCCCCAGCATTTT
many	TRBD2	TRBV11-1	TRBJ2-7	CASSKTSGTYEQYF	TGTGCCAGCAGCAAGACTAGCGGGACCTACGAGCAGTACTTC
.	TRBD1	TRBV3-1	TRBJ2-7	CASSQDWGTAYTYEQYF	TGTGCCAGCAGCCAAGATTGGGGGACAGCTTACACCTACGAGCAGTACTTC
many	.	TRBV12-3/TRBV12-4	TRBJ1-1	CASSYQVNTEAFF	TGTGCCAGCAGTTATCAAGTGAACACTGAAGCTTTCTTT
many	.	TRBV4-2	TRBJ2-1	CASSPVTAGKDNEQFF	TGTGCCAGCAGCCCTGTTACGGCGGGTAAGGACAATGAGCAGTTCTTC
many	.	TRBV12-3/TRBV12-4	TRBJ2-2	CASSFQGFTGELFF	TGTGCCAGCAGTTTTCAGGGATTCACCGGGGAGCTGTTTTTT
.	TRBD1	TRBV30	TRBJ2-5	CAWSLTGQETQYF	TGTGCCTGGAGTCTGACAGGGCAAGAGACCCAGTACTTC
.	TRBD2	TRBV14	TRBJ2-1	CASSPRWSGRTSYNEQFF	TGTGCCAGCAGCCCCCGGTGGAGCGGGAGGACCTCTTACAATGAGCAGTTCTTC
many	.	TRBV29-1	TRBJ2-7	CSVEGGVGPTKYF	TGCAGCGTTGAAGGTGGGGTGGGCCCGACTAAGTACTTC
many	TRBD1	TRBV29-1	TRBJ2-5	CSVKDRAGFLGETQYF	TGCAGCGTCAAGGACAGGGCAGGTTTTTTGGGAGAGACCCAGTACTTC
medium-sized	TRBD2	TRBV2	TRBJ2-1	CASSERSGISYNEQFF	TGTGCCAGCAGTGAACGTAGCGGGATATCCTACAATGAGCAGTTCTTC
many	TRBD1	TRBV29-1	TRBJ2-7	CSARAGTGGYEQYF	TGCAGCGCCAGGGCCGGGACAGGGGGCTACGAGCAGTACTTC
many	TRBD2	TRBV10-3	TRBJ2-1	CAISEDPAGSHNEQFF	TGTGCCATCAGTGAGGACCCAGCGGGGTCGCACAATGAGCAGTTCTTC
many	TRBD1	TRBV20-1	TRBJ1-1	CSAGNQGQGAGTEAFF	TGCAGTGCTGGAAATCAGGGACAGGGTGCGGGCACTGAAGCTTTCTTT
.	.	TRBV7-9	TRBJ2-3	CASSEHRDTDTQYF	TGTGCCAGCTCTGAGCATCGGGACACAGATACGCAGTATTTT
many	TRBD1	TRBV30	TRBJ1-3	CAWSVRDRAGNTIYF	TGTGCCTGGAGTGTACGAGACAGGGCTGGAAACACCATATATTTT
many	.	TRBV5-4	TRBJ1-2	CASSLGRGVDYGYTF	TGTGCCAGCAGCTTGGGTCGAGGTGTCGACTATGGCTACACCTTC
many	.	TRBV3-1	TRBJ2-1	CASSRGLASRYNEQFF	TGTGCCAGCAGCCGGGGGTTGGCTAGCCGCTACAATGAGCAGTTCTTC
.	TRBD2	TRBV6-6	TRBJ2-3	CASSYNPSGGTDTQYF	TGTGCCAGCAGTTACAATCCTAGCGGAGGGACAGATACGCAGTATTTT
many	.	TRBV20-1	TRBJ2-7	CSAELDSSYEQYF	TGCAGTGCCGAACTGGACAGCTCCTACGAGCAGTACTTC
many	.	TRBV5-1	TRBJ2-1	CASSLGTYNEQFF	TGCGCCAGCAGCCTAGGAACTTACAATGAGCAGTTCTTC
many	.	TRBV3-1	TRBJ2-3	CASSQAEAGSDTDTQYF	TGTGCCAGCAGCCAAGCTGAGGCAGGGTCTGACACAGATACGCAGTATTTT
few	.	TRBV4-1	TRBJ2-6	CASSQGGIAGANVLTF	TGCGCCAGCAGCCAAGGAGGGATTGCTGGGGCCAACGTCCTGACTTTC
many	.	TRBV5-4	TRBJ2-5	CASSPGLLQETQYF	TGTGCCAGCAGCCCGGGACTGCTCCAAGAGACCCAGTACTTC